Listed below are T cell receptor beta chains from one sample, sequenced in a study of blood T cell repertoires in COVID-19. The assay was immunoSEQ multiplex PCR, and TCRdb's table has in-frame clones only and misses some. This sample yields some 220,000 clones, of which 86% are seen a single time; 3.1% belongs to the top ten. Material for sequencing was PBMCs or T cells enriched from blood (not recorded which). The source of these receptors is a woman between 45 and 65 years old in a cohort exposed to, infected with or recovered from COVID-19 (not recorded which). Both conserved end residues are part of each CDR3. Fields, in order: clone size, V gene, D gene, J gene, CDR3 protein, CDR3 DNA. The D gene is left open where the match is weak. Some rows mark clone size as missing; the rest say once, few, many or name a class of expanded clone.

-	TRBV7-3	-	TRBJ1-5	CASSPLRGLSNQPQHF	TGTGCCAGCAGCCCATTGAGGGGGTTAAGCAATCAGCCCCAGCATTTT
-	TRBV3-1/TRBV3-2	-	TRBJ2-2	CASSQGGQRDTGELFF	TGTGCCAGCAGCCAAGGGGGACAAAGGGACACCGGGGAGCTGTTTTTT
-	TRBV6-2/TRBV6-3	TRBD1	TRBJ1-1	CASSRGQGVTEAFF	TGTGCCAGCAGCCGAGGACAGGGGGTAACTGAAGCTTTCTTT
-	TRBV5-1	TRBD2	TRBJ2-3	CASSLGDSGPSTDTQYF	TGCGCCAGCAGCCTTGGGGATAGCGGGCCTAGCACAGATACGCAGTATTTT
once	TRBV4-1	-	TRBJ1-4	CASSQIAATNEKLFF	TGCGCCAGCAGCCAAATCGCGGCAACTAATGAAAAACTGTTTTTT
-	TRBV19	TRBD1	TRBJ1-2	CASSGPRGQGAHGYTF	TGTGCCAGTAGTGGTCCCCGGGGACAGGGGGCACATGGCTACACCTTC
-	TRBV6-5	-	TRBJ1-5	CASSPRGGDQPQHF	TGTGCCAGCAGTCCCCGGGGTGGGGATCAGCCCCAGCATTTT
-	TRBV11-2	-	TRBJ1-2	CASSLDSGYRNRYGYTF	TGTGCCAGCAGCTTAGATTCTGGCTACAGGAATCGGTATGGCTACACCTTC
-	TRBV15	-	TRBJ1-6	CATSRDFGGSAGIF	TGTGCCACCAGCAGAGATTTTGGAGGGTCGGCTGGGATCTTT
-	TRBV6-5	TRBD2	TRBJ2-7	CASSYTSGLVSYEQYF	TGTGCCAGCAGTTACACTTCCGGACTAGTCTCCTACGAGCAGTACTTC
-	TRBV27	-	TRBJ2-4	CASKSLGSGDIQYF	TGTGCCAGCAAATCCTTGGGTAGCGGCGACATTCAGTACTTC
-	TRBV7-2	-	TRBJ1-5	CASSAEQNQPQHF	TGTGCCAGCAGCGCAGAACAGAATCAGCCCCAGCATTTT
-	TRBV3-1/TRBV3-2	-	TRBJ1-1	CASSQDTGGQGPEAFF	TGTGCCAGCAGCCAAGATACGGGGGGCCAGGGCCCTGAAGCTTTCTTT
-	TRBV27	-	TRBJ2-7	CASSSIWEPYEQYF	TGTGCCAGCAGTTCCATATGGGAGCCCTACGAGCAGTACTTC
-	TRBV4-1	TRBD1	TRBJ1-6	CASSQVGAGQVNSPLHF	TGCGCCAGCAGCCAAGTCGGGGCGGGACAGGTTAATTCACCCCTCCACTTT
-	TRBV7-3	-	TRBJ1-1	CASSLLGENTEAFF	TGTGCCAGCAGCTTACTAGGGGAAAACACTGAAGCTTTCTTT
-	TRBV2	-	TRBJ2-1	CASSGGTEQFF	TGTGCCAGCAGTGGGGGGACAGAGCAGTTCTTC
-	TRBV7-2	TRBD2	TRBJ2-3	CASSPRLAGGLPGDTQYF	TGTGCCAGCAGCCCGAGACTAGCGGGGGGCCTCCCGGGGGATACGCAGTATTTT
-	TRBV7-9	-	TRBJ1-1	CASSPPHRGNTEAFF	TGTGCCAGCAGCCCACCCCACCGGGGGAACACTGAAGCTTTCTTT
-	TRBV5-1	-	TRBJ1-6	CASSLEPGANSPLHF	TGCGCCAGCAGCTTGGAGCCAGGGGCGAATTCACCCCTCCACTTT
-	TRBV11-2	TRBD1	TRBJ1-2	CASSRQGARGYTF	TGTGCCAGCAGCCGACAGGGGGCGCGGGGCTACACCTTC
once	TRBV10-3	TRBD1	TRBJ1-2	CAIRQTGVKAGYTF	TGTGCCATCAGGCAAACAGGGGTAAAAGCTGGCTACACCTTC
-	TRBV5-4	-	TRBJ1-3	CASSLGSSSGNTIYF	TGTGCCAGCAGCTTGGGGTCCAGCTCTGGAAACACCATATATTTT
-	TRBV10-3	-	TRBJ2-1	CAISSRNHNEQFF	TGTGCCATCAGTTCCAGAAATCACAATGAGCAGTTCTTC
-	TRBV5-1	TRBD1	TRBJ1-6	CASSFQGDTGSPLHF	TGCGCCAGCAGCTTCCAGGGGGATACGGGATCACCCCTCCACTTT
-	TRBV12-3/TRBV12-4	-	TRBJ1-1	CASSFPGTEAFF	TGTGCCAGCAGTTTCCCGGGCACTGAAGCTTTCTTT
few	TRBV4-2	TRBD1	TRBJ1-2	CASSHGGQGTNYGYTF	TGTGCCAGCAGCCACGGAGGACAGGGGACAAACTATGGCTACACCTTC
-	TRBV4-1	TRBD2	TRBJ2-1	CASSQASKRGEQFF	TGCGCCAGCAGCCAAGCCTCAAAGCGGGGTGAGCAGTTCTTC
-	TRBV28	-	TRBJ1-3	CASSDRSPNSGNTIYF	TGTGCCAGCAGCGATCGAAGCCCTAACTCTGGAAACACCATATATTTT
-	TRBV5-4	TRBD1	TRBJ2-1	CASSSPQGDEQFF	TGTGCCAGCAGCTCACCCCAGGGGGATGAGCAGTTCTTC
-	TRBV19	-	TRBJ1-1	CASSIVGRNTEAFF	TGTGCCAGTAGTATAGTTGGGAGGAACACTGAAGCTTTCTTT
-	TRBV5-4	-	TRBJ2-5	CASSQNVGGQETQYF	TGTGCCAGCAGCCAAAACGTCGGGGGCCAAGAGACCCAGTACTTC
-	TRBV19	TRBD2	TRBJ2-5	CASSISSGGYQETQYF	TGTGCCAGTAGTATCTCTAGCGGGGGCTACCAAGAGACCCAGTACTTC
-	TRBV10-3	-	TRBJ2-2	CATQTSPSNTGELFF	TGTGCCACGCAGACATCACCCTCGAACACCGGGGAGCTGTTTTTT
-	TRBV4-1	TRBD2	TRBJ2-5	CASSHGSSGGATETQYF	TGCGCCAGCAGCCATGGTTCTAGCGGGGGGGCAACAGAGACCCAGTACTTC
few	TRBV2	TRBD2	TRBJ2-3	CASRWGGGRTDTQYF	TGTGCCAGCAGGTGGGGCGGGGGAAGAACAGATACGCAGTATTTT
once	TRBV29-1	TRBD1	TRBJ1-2	CSAGDRGRDYGYTF	TGCAGCGCCGGCGACAGGGGAAGAGACTATGGCTACACCTTC
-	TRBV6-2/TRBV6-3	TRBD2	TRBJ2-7	CASSLAVTYEQYF	TGTGCCAGCAGTCTAGCGGTAACCTACGAGCAGTACTTC
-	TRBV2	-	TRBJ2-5	CASSETRPSGTQYF	TGTGCCAGCAGTGAGACAAGGCCCTCTGGGACCCAGTACTTC
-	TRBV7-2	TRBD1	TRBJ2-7	CASSLQGVINEQYF	TGTGCCAGCAGCTTACAGGGGGTTATCAACGAGCAGTACTTC
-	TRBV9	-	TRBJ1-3	CASSAPGGTNSGNTIYF	TGTGCCAGCAGCGCGCCGGGGGGGACAAACTCTGGAAACACCATATATTTT
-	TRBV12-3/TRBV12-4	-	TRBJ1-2	CASSQREGYGYTF	TGTGCCAGCAGCCAAAGGGAGGGCTATGGCTACACCTTC
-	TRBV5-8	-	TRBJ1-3	CASSPQGVGNTIYF	TGTGCCAGCAGTCCACAGGGAGTTGGAAACACCATATATTTT